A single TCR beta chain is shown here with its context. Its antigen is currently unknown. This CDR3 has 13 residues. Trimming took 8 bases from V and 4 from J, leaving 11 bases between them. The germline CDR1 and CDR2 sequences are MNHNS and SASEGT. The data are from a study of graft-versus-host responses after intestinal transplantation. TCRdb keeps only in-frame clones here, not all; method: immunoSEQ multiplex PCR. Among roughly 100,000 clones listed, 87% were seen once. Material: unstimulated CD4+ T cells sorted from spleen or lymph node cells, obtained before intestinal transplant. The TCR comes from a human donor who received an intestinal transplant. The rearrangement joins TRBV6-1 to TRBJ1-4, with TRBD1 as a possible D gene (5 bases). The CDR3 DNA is TGTGCCAGCGGCCCAGGGCTTAATGAAAAACTGTTTTTT. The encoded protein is CASGPGLNEKLFF.